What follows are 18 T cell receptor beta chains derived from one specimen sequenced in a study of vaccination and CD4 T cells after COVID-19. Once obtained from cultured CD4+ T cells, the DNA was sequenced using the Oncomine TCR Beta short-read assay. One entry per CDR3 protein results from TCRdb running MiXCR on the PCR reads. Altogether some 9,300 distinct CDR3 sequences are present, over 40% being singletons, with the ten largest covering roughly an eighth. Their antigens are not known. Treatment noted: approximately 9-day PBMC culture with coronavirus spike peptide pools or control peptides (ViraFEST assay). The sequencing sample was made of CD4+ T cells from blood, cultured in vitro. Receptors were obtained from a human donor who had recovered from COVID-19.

This CDR3 reads CASSTFRTSGFNEQFF. In DNA, the CDR3 is TGTGCCAGCAGCACTTTCCGGACTAGCGGGTTTAATGAGCAGTTCTTC. V gene TRBV5-4 combines with J gene TRBJ2-1; 11 bases fit TRBD2. After removal of 4 bases from V and 7 bases from J, the junction contained 10 bases not matched to a gene. Germline V gene data show CDR1 as SGHNT and CDR2 as YYREEE (reference sequence). The length of the CDR3 is 16 residues. The full variable domain, with the rest looked up from reference TRBV5-4 and TRBJ2-1, is ETGVTQSPTHLIKTRGQQVTLRCSSQSGHNTVSWYQQALGQGPQFIFQYYREEENGRGNFPPRFSGLQFPNYSSELNVNALELDDSALYLCASSTFRTSGFNEQFFGPGTRLTVL.

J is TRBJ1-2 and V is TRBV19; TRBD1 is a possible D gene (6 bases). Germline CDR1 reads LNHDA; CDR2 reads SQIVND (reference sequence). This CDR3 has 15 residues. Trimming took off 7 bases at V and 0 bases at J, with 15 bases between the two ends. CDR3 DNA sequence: TGTGCCAGTAACCCAGGGGCGCCCACTAACTATGGCTACACCTTC. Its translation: CASNPGAPTNYGYTF.

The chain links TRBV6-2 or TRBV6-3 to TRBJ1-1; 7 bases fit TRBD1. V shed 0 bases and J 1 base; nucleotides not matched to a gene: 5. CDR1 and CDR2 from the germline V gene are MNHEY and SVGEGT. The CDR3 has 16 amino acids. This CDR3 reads CASSYSLGQENTEAFF. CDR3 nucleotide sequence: TGTGCCAGCAGTTACTCCCTCGGACAGGAGAACACTGAAGCTTTCTTT.

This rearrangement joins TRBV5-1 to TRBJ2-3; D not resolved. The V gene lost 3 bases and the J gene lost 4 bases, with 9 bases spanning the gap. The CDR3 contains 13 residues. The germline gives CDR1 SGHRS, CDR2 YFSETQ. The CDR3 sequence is CASSSPPADTQYF. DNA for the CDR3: TGCGCCAGCAGCTCACCCCCGGCAGATACGCAGTATTTT.

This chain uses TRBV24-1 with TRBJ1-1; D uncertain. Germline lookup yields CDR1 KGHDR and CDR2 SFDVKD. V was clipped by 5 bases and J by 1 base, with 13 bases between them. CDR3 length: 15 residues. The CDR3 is CATSAGISGNTEAFF. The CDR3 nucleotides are TGTGCCACCAGTGCCGGCATCTCAGGGAACACTGAAGCTTTCTTT.

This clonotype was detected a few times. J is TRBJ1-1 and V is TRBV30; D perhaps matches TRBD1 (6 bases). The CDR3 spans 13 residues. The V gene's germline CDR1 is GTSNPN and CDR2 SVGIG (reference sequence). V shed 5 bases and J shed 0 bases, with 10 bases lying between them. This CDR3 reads CAWGGQLNTEAFF. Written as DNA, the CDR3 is TGTGCCTGGGGTGGACAGCTGAACACTGAAGCTTTCTTT.

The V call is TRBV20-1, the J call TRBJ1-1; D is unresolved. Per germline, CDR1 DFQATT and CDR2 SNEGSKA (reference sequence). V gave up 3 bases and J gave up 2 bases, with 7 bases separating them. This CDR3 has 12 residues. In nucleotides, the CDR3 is TGCAGTGCTAGTATCCGTAACACTGAAGCTTTCTTT. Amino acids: CSASIRNTEAFF.

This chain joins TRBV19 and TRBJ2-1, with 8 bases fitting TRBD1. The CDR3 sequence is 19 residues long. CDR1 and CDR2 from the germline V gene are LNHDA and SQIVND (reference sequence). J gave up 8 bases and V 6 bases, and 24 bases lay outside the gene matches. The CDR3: CASSLSLPRQGTGLDEQFF. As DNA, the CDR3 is TGTGCCAGTAGCCTCTCCCTCCCGCGACAGGGGACCGGGTTGGATGAGCAGTTCTTC.

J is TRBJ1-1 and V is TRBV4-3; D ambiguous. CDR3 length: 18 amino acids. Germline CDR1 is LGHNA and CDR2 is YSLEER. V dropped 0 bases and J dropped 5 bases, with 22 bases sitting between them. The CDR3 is CASSQDSKVGPPGTEAFF. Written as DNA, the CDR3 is TGCGCCAGCAGCCAAGACTCGAAGGTTGGACCCCCGGGGACTGAAGCTTTCTTT.

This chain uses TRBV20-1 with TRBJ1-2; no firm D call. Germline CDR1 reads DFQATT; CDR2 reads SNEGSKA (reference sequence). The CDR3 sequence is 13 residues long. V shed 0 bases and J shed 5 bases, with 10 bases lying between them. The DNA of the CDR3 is TGCAGTGCTAGAGATGCGGCAGGATATGGCTACACCTTC. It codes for CSARDAAGYGYTF.

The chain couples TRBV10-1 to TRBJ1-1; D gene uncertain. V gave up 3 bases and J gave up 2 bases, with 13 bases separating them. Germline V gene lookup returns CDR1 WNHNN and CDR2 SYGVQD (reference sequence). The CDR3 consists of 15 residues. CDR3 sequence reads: CASSEKREGNTEAFF. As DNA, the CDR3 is TGCGCCAGCAGTGAAAAGAGAGAGGGCAACACTGAAGCTTTCTTT.

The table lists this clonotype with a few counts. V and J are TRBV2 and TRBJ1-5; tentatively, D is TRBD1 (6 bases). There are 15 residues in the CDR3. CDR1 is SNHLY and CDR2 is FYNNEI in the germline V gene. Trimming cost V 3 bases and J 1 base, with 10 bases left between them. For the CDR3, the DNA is TGTGCCAGCAGTGAGGACAGCCTAAGCAATCAGCCCCAGCATTTT. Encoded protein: CASSEDSLSNQPQHF.

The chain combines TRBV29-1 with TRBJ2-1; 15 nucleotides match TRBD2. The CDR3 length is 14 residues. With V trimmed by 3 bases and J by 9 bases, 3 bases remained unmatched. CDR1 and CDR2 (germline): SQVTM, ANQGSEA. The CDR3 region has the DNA TGCAGCGTTGATGGACTAGCGGGAGGGGGTGAGCAGTTCTTC. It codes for CSVDGLAGGGEQFF.

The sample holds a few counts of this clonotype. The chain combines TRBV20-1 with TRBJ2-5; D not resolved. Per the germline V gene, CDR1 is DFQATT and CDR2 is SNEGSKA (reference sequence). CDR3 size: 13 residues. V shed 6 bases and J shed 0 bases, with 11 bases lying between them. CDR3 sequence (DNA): TGCAGTGCGCCCGTGGGGAACCAAGAGACCCAGTACTTC. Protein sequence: CSAPVGNQETQYF.

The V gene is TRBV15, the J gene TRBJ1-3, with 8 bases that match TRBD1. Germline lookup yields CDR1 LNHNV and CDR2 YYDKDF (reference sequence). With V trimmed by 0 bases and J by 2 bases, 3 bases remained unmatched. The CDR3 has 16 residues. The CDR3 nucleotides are TGTGCCACCAGCAGAGAGTCCAGGGGGCCTGGAAACACCATATATTTT. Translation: CATSRESRGPGNTIYF.

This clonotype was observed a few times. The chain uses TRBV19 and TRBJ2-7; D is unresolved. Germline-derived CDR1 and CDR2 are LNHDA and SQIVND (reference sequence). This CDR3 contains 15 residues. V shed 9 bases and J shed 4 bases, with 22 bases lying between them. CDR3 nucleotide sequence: TGTGCCAGGCTTAAGTGGAGTGGGTGTCGGTACGAGCAGTACTTC. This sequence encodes CARLKWSGCRYEQYF. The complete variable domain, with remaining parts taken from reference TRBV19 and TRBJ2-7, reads DGGITQSPKYLFRKEGQNVTLSCEQNLNHDAMYWYRQDPGQGLRLIYYSQIVNDFQKGDIAEGYSVSREKKESFPLTVTSAQKNPTAFYLCARLKWSGCRYEQYFGPGTRLTVT.

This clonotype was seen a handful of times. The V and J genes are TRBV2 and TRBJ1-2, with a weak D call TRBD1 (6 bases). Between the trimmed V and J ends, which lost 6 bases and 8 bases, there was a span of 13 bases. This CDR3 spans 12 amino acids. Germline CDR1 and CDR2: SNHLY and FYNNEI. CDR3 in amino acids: CASRAGERGYTF. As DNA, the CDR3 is TGTGCCAGCAGAGCAGGGGAAAGGGGCTACACCTTC.

The CDR3 here is CSASTSGNSYNEQFF. The CDR3 nucleotides are TGCAGCGCCTCGACTAGCGGGAACTCCTACAATGAGCAGTTCTTC. The gene calls are TRBV29-1 and TRBJ2-1; 11 bases line up with TRBD2. Unmatched junction bases numbered 5, after V lost 7 bases and J lost 0 bases. The CDR3 loop spans 15 amino acids. Per germline, CDR1 SQVTM and CDR2 ANQGSEA.